The next 11 T cell receptor beta chains were all read from a single sample in a study of cytotoxic CD8 clonotypes in ibrutinib-treated CLL. TCRdb keeps only in-frame clones here, not all; method: immunoSEQ multiplex PCR. The sample includes a few hundred thousand clones, under 70% seen only once; the top ten take about 5.9%. The source material was PBMCs, sampled after 36 months of ibrutinib treatment. Source of these receptors: a human donor with chronic lymphocytic leukemia.

A few counts support this clone. The chain couples TRBV4-1 to TRBJ2-7; TRBD1 aligns across 8 bases. This CDR3 contains 13 residues. V lost 3 bases, J lost 6 bases, and 4 bases stayed unmatched. CDR1 and CDR2 from the germline V gene are MGHRA and YSYEKL. CDR3 coding DNA: TGCGCCAGCAGCCAGCACGACAGGGGCGAGCAGTACTTC. It codes for CASSQHDRGEQYF.

The chain links TRBV5-6 to TRBJ2-1, with 7 bases matching TRBD1. Germline lookup yields CDR1 SGHDT and CDR2 YYEEEE. Trimming removed 4 bases from V and 5 bases from J; junction bases left unmatched: 9. The CDR3 is 15 amino acids. CDR3 nucleotides: TGTGCCAGCAGCGACGGACAGGTACCCAACAATGAGCAGTTCTTC. Protein product: CASSDGQVPNNEQFF.

The V gene is TRBV4-3, the J gene TRBJ1-5, with unresolved D. This CDR3 spans 16 amino acids. Trimming removed 0 bases at V and 2 bases at J, with 11 bases between. Germline V CDR1 and CDR2: LGHNA, YSLEER. The CDR3 spells CASSQDLGSGNQPQHF. In DNA form, the CDR3 reads TGCGCCAGCAGCCAAGACCTGGGTAGTGGCAATCAGCCCCAGCATTTT.

The gene calls are TRBV7-8 and TRBJ2-3; D is uncertain. The CDR3 loop spans 13 amino acids. The ends were cut back, 5 bases at V and 5 bases at J, with 11 bases in the middle. Germline-derived CDR1 and CDR2 are SGHVS and FQNEAQ. CDR3 loop: CASSPRGEDTQYF. The CDR3 nucleotides read TGTGCCAGCAGCCCCCGTGGGGAAGATACGCAGTATTTT.

The V and J genes are TRBV19 and TRBJ2-1; maybe TRBD1 (6 bases). V gave up 4 bases and J gave up 2 bases, with 24 bases separating them. Per germline, CDR1 LNHDA and CDR2 SQIVND (reference sequence). This CDR3 contains 19 residues. The CDR3 region is CASSSPTSRGKGAYNEQFF. The CDR3 DNA is TGTGCCAGTAGTAGCCCTACTAGTAGGGGGAAGGGAGCCTACAATGAGCAGTTCTTC.

The V and J genes are TRBV6-5 and TRBJ1-2; D remains unclear. Trimming pared 6 bases from V and 5 bases from J, leaving 19 bases between. The CDR3 totals 15 residues. Germline CDR1 reads MNHEY; CDR2 reads SVGAGI. CDR3 bases: TGTGCCAGCAGCCTATACGCGACGGAGATTTATGGCTACACCTTC. The encoded protein is CASSLYATEIYGYTF.

The chain carries TRBV7-6 and TRBJ2-7, with TRBD2 matching 10 bases. This CDR3 region has 15 residues. With 4 bases clipped from V and 2 bases from J, the junction kept 5 bases outside the gene matches. Germline CDR1 reads SGHVS; CDR2 reads FNYEAQ. The CDR3 DNA is TGTGCCAGCAGCTCCCAGCGGGAGGGTACCTACGAGCAGTACTTC. This encodes CASSSQREGTYEQYF.

The J gene is TRBJ1-1, the V gene TRBV7-8, with D maybe TRBD1 (6 bases). The CDR3 sequence is 12 residues long. Germline V gene lookup returns CDR1 SGHVS and CDR2 FQNEAQ. The V end lost 5 bases, the J end lost 11 bases, and 15 bases lay between the germline ends. Here the CDR3 reads CASSPDSLRAFF. The CDR3 DNA is TGTGCCAGCAGCCCGGACAGTTTAAGGGCTTTCTTT. The full variable domain, completed using reference TRBV7-8 and TRBJ1-1, is GAGVSQSPRYKVAKRGQDVALRCDPISGHVSLFWYQQALGQGPEFLTYFQNEAQLDKSGLPSDRFFAERPEGSVSTLKIQRTQQEDSAVYLCASSPDSLRAFFGQGTRLTVV.

This clone occurred a few times. V and J are TRBV4-1 and TRBJ2-3; possibly TRBD1 for D (5 bases). The CDR3 spans 12 residues. CDR1 MGHRA and CDR2 YSYEKL come from the germline V gene. Trimming removed 4 bases at V and 5 bases at J, with 7 bases between. Written as DNA, the CDR3 is TGCGCCAGCAGCCGCAGGGAAGATACGCAGTATTTT. Translation: CASSRREDTQYF.

The chain couples TRBV13 to TRBJ1-1; TRBD1 agrees at 10 bases. This CDR3 comprises 15 residues. V shed 8 bases and J 4 bases; nucleotides not matched to a gene: 10. Per the germline V gene, CDR1 is PRHDT and CDR2 is FYEKMQ (reference sequence). The CDR3 protein is CASSPVGQGSTEAFF. The CDR3 bases are TGTGCCAGCTCCCCAGTGGGACAGGGGAGCACTGAAGCTTTCTTT.

The chain joins TRBV27 to TRBJ2-2, with 12 bases lining up with TRBD2. CDR3 length equals 15 residues. V shed 7 bases and J 4 bases; nucleotides not matched to a gene: 4. CDR1 is MNHEY, CDR2 SMNVEV, per germline (reference sequence). The CDR3 is CASNRLAGATGELFF. The CDR3 DNA reads TGTGCCAGCAATAGACTAGCGGGAGCCACCGGGGAGCTGTTTTTT.